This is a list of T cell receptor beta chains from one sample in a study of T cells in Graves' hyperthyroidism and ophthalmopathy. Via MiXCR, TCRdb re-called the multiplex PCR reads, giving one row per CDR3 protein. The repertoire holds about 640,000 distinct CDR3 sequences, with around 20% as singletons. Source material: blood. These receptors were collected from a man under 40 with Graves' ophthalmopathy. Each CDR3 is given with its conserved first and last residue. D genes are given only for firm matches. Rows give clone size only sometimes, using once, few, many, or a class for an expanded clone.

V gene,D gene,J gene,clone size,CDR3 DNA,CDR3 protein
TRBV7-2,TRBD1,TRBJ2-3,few,TGTGCCAGCAGCGCGGACAGGTTTACAGATACGCAGTATTTT,CASSADRFTDTQYF
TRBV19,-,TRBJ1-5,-,TGTGCCAGTAGTATCCCCAGGGGATGGAATCAGCCCCAGCATTTT,CASSIPRGWNQPQHF
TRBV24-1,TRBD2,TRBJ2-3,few,TGTGCCACCAGCTTCCCGGGACTAGCGGGAGGGGGGGATACGCAGTATTTT,CATSFPGLAGGGDTQYF
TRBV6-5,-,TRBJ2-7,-,TGTGCCAGCAGTTCCGCAGGAACATTCTCCTACGAGCAGTACTTC,CASSSAGTFSYEQYF
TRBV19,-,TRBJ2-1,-,TGTGCCAGTAGTATCGGTAGCGCTGAGCAGTTCTTC,CASSIGSAEQFF
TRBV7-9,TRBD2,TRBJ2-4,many,TGTGCCAGCAGCTCGACTAGCGGGATGGGTAACATTCAGTACTTC,CASSSTSGMGNIQYF
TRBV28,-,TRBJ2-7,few,TGTGCCAGCAGTTCCGGGACACAAACCTACGAGCAGTACTTC,CASSSGTQTYEQYF
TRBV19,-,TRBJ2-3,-,TGTGCCAGTAGTATTGGACAGACAACCACAGATACGCAGTATTTT,CASSIGQTTTDTQYF
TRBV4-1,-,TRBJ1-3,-,TGCGCCAGCAGCCAAGGTCCCGGAACTGGGACTGGAAACACCATATATTTT,CASSQGPGTGTGNTIYF
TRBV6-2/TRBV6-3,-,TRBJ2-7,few,TGTGCCAGCAGTGCTCTCTCGCCCTACGGGCAGTACTTC,CASSALSPYGQYF
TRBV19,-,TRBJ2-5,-,TGTGCCAGTAGTATGGCGCCGTCGGAGACCCAGTACTTC,CASSMAPSETQYF
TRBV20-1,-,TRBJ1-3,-,TGCAGTGCTAGGGACTCCCGCTCTGGAAACACCATATATTTT,CSARDSRSGNTIYF
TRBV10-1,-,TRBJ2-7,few,TGCGCCAGCAGCAAAGGACCTAACGAGCAGTACTTC,CASSKGPNEQYF
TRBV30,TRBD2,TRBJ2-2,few,TGTGCCTGGACCCCGGGACTAGCGGGCCTCACCGGGGAGCTGTTTTTT,CAWTPGLAGLTGELFF
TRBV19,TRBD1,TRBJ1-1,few,TGTGCCAGTAGTATCCGGGGGACAGTAGAAGCTTTCTTT,CASSIRGTVEAFF
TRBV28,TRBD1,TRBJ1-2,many,TGTGCCAGCAGCGTAGGGACAGGCTATGGCTACACCTTC,CASSVGTGYGYTF
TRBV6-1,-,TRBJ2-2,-,TGTGCCAGCAGTGAAGGGTCACGGACCGGGGAGCTGTTTTTT,CASSEGSRTGELFF
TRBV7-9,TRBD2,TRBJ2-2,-,TGTGCCAGCACCGGAGGCGAGCGGGAAAACGTCGGGGAGCTGTTTTTT,CASTGGERENVGELFF
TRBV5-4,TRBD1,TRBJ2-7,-,TGTGCCAGCAGCGAAGGACAGGTTCCCTACGAGCAGTACTTC,CASSEGQVPYEQYF
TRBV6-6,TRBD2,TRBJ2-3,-,TGTGCCAGCAGTTACCGACTAGCGGGAGGGCCAGCAGATACGCAGTATTTT,CASSYRLAGGPADTQYF
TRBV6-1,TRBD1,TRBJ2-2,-,TGTGCCAGCAGCCAGGGACAGGGAACGAACACCGGGGAGCTGTTTTTT,CASSQGQGTNTGELFF
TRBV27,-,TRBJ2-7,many,TGTGCCAGCATTTCCAACGGTAGGGAGCAGTACTTC,CASISNGREQYF
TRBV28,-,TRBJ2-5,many,TGTGCCAGCAGCCGCGACACAGGGGGAGTAGCGGGAAGGGGCCAAGAGACCCAGTACTTC,CASSRDTGGVAGRGQETQYF
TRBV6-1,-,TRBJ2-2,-,TGTGCCAGCAGGGGCAGGGGAAGAACCGGGGAGCTGTTTTTT,CASRGRGRTGELFF
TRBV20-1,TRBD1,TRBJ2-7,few,TGCAGTGCCCCACTCCCGGGACAGGGGGCCTTCGAGCAGTACTTC,CSAPLPGQGAFEQYF
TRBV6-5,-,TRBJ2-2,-,TGTGCCAGCAGTTCCCCTAGCGACCCCACCGGGGAGCTGTTTTTT,CASSSPSDPTGELFF
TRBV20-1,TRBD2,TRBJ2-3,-,TGCAGTGCTCCGCTAGCGGGAGTCACAGATACGCAGTATTTT,CSAPLAGVTDTQYF
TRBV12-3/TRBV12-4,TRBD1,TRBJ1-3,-,TGTGCCAGCAGTCCCGGGACAGGGGTTGGGAGAAACACCATATATTTT,CASSPGTGVGRNTIYF
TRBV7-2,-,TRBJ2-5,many,TGTGCCAGCAGCTTAGTGCGACGATACCAAGAGACCCAGTACTTC,CASSLVRRYQETQYF
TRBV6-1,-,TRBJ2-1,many,TGTGCCAGCACCCCATCTGGCGAAGCATTTAGTGCTGAGCAGTTCTTC,CASTPSGEAFSAEQFF
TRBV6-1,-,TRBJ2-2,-,TGTGCCAGCAAAGGGGGTACAGTGTTCGCGAACACCGGGGAGCTGTTTTTT,CASKGGTVFANTGELFF
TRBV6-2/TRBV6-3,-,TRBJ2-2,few,TGTGCCAGCAGTGTGTGGACTTCCCCCACCGGGGAGCTGTTTTTT,CASSVWTSPTGELFF
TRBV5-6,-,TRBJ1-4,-,TGTGCCAGCAGCTCCTTCAGTTCCCGGGGCGTTAATGAAAAACTGTTTTTT,CASSSFSSRGVNEKLFF
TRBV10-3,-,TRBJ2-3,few,TGTGCCATCAGTGAGCGGACAGTTCTATCAGATACGCAGTATTTT,CAISERTVLSDTQYF
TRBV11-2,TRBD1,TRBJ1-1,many,TGTGCCAGCAGCCCCCTGACAGGGGAAGGCACTGAAGCTTTCTTT,CASSPLTGEGTEAFF
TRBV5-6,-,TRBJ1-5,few,TGTGCCAGCAGCTTGGGAGGTACTCAGCCCCAGCATTTT,CASSLGGTQPQHF
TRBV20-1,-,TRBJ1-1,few,TGCAGTGCTTTCATGGGGGGGCAAATTGAAGCTTTCTTT,CSAFMGGQIEAFF
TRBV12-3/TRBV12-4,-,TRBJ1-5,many,TGTGCCAGCAGTTTAGAGGTTTATCAGCCCCAGCATTTT,CASSLEVYQPQHF
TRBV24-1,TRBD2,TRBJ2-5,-,TGTGCCACCAGCTTAGCGGGTGCACAAGAGACCCAGTACTTC,CATSLAGAQETQYF
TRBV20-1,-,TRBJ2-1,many,TGCAGTGCTAGTATGGGGAATGAGCAGTTCTTC,CSASMGNEQFF
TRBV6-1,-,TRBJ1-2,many,TGTGCCAGCAGTACCAGTGGAGGCTACACCTTC,CASSTSGGYTF
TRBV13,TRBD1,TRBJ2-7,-,TGTGCCAGCAGCGACAGGGCCGGCGAGCAGTACTTC,CASSDRAGEQYF
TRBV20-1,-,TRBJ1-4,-,TGCAGTGCTACGCTACAGGGCTGGAATGAAAAACTGTTTTTT,CSATLQGWNEKLFF
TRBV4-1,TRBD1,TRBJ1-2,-,TGCGCCAGCAGCCAGGACCCTTGGACAGGGGGTAGCTATGGCTACACCTTC,CASSQDPWTGGSYGYTF
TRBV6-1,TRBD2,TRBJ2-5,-,TGTGCCAGCAGGGGGGGAGGGAAGGGTATTGAGACCCAGTACTTC,CASRGGGKGIETQYF
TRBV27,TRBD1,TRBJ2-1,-,TGTGCCAGCAGAACAGGGGGTGCTGAGCAGTTCTTC,CASRTGGAEQFF